Listed below are T cell receptor beta chains from one sample, sequenced in a study of a mutant IDH1 vaccine in newly diagnosed glioma. Their target antigens are unknown. Repertoires were generated with immunoSEQ multiplex PCR, while TCRdb's copy carries only in-frame clones and drops some. The sample lists 45,000 to 55,000 clones, approximately 84% occurring once. Sequenced material: PBMCs, taken from a glioma patient whose treatment included an IDH1 peptide vaccine. The source of these receptors is a woman in her thirties with glioma. Some clones in this sample may be carry-over from other donors' samples. The CDR3 runs from the conserved cysteine through the conserved F or W. Each record gives: clone size, D gene, V gene, CDR3 length, J gene, CDR3 DNA, CDR3 protein. The D gene is left open where the match is weak. The size entry is marked missing in some rows and otherwise reads once, few, many or a size class.

NA	TRBD2	TRBV4-1	17	TRBJ2-3	TGCGCCAGCAGCCAACCGTGGGCGGGAGGGCCGAGAGATACGCAGTATTTT	CASSQPWAGGPRDTQYF
once	TRBD1	TRBV7-8	16	TRBJ1-5	TGTGCCAGCAGCTCGAAGCCGGGACAGGGCTTTCAGCCCCAGCATTTT	CASSSKPGQGFQPQHF
NA	NA	TRBV29-1	14	TRBJ2-5	TGCAGCGTTGAAGACTTCTTAAACCGGGGGACCCAGTACTTC	CSVEDFLNRGTQYF
few	NA	TRBV28	10	TRBJ1-1	TGTGCCAGCAGTCGTAAGGAAGCTTTCTTT	CASSRKEAFF
NA	NA	TRBV19	14	TRBJ1-1	TGTGCCAGTAAACCCCGGGGCAGCGGCACTGAAGCTTTCTTT	CASKPRGSGTEAFF
NA	NA	TRBV6-6	16	TRBJ2-7	TGTGCCAGCAGTTACTCAGGAGGGGGCGGATTGTACGAGCAGTACTTC	CASSYSGGGGLYEQYF
NA	NA	TRBV6-5	15	TRBJ2-1	TGTGCCAGCAGCTATTCATGGAGGGGGTACAATGAGCAGTTCTTC	CASSYSWRGYNEQFF
NA	NA	TRBV9	13	TRBJ1-2	TGTGCCAGCAGCGTCAGGGAGTACTATGGCTACACCTTC	CASSVREYYGYTF
NA	TRBD1	TRBV5-1	16	TRBJ1-1	TGCGCCAGCAGCTTGGGCGGACAGGGGAGAGGGGCTGAAGCTTTCTTT	CASSLGGQGRGAEAFF
few	TRBD1	TRBV29-1	11	TRBJ1-2	TGCAGTGTGGGACAGGGAAATGGCTACACCTTC	CSVGQGNGYTF
NA	NA	TRBV7-9	15	TRBJ1-2	TGTGCCAGCAGCTTAGACTCGGCAGGGAACTATGGCTACACCTTC	CASSLDSAGNYGYTF
NA	NA	TRBV27	14	TRBJ1-5	TGTGCCAGCAGTCATCCCGGGACGGGTCAGCCCCAGCATTTT	CASSHPGTGQPQHF
NA	TRBD1	TRBV5-5	15	TRBJ1-5	TGTGCCAGCAGCTTGGAGGGACAGGGGAACCAGCCCCAGCATTTT	CASSLEGQGNQPQHF
NA	TRBD1	TRBV2	13	TRBJ1-1	TGTGCCAGCACTCAGGGGGAGGACACTGAAGCTTTCTTT	CASTQGEDTEAFF
NA	NA	TRBV2	15	TRBJ1-2	TGTGCCAGCAGTGAATTTCAGGGGACGGACTATGGCTACACCTTC	CASSEFQGTDYGYTF
NA	NA	TRBV7-8	13	TRBJ2-4	TGTGCCAGCAGCTTAGCTAGCACTGACATTCAGTACTTC	CASSLASTDIQYF
NA	TRBD1	TRBV4-1	14	TRBJ1-3	TGCGCCAGCAGCGGCACAGGGGGTGGAAACACCATATATTTT	CASSGTGGGNTIYF
NA	TRBD2	TRBV29-1	18	TRBJ2-7	TGCAGCGTTGAAGATCCCTTAGCGGGAGGACATAGCTCCTACGAGCAGTACTTC	CSVEDPLAGGHSSYEQYF
few	NA	TRBV19	13	TRBJ2-5	TGTGCCAGTAGTGGGGGCAGCCAAGAGACCCAGTACTTC	CASSGGSQETQYF
few	NA	TRBV2	18	TRBJ1-4	TGTGCCAGCAGTGAAGCTGGGGTTCGGCTGGGAACTAATGAAAAACTGTTTTTT	CASSEAGVRLGTNEKLFF
NA	NA	TRBV5-6	14	TRBJ2-6	TGTGCCAGCAGCTCTTCAGGAGGGGCCAACGTCCTGACTTTC	CASSSSGGANVLTF
NA	NA	TRBV7-3	13	TRBJ2-7	TGTGCCAGCAGGGGAGGCCATTCCTACGAGCAGTACTTC	CASRGGHSYEQYF
once	TRBD2	TRBV29-1	14	TRBJ2-1	TGCAGCGTGGAGGGACTAGCGGGAGCGAGTGAGCAGTTCTTC	CSVEGLAGASEQFF
NA	TRBD1	TRBV27	14	TRBJ2-7	TGTGCCAGCAGTTGGGGGACAGGGACCTACGAGCAGTACTTC	CASSWGTGTYEQYF
NA	NA	TRBV30	12	TRBJ2-5	TGTGCCTGGAGTAGGATCCATGAGACCCAGTACTTC	CAWSRIHETQYF
once	TRBD1	TRBV5-1	14	TRBJ1-1	TGCGCCAGCAGGCAGGGGGCGGGAGGGCCTGAAGCTTTCTTT	CASRQGAGGPEAFF
NA	NA	TRBV9	14	TRBJ2-1	TGTGCCAGCAGCGTAGGGTTCTTAAACAATGAGCAGTTCTTC	CASSVGFLNNEQFF
few	NA	TRBV29-1	13	TRBJ1-1	TGCAGCGTTGAAGATCGGGTAGGGTCTGAAGCTTTCTTT	CSVEDRVGSEAFF
NA	TRBD1	TRBV11-3	15	TRBJ2-7	TGTGCCAGCAGCCCTAGCCGGGACAGGGACCACGAGCAGTACTTC	CASSPSRDRDHEQYF
NA	NA	TRBV4-1	14	TRBJ2-4	TGCGCCAGCAGCCTCCTTGGGGGAGCGAACATTCAGTACTTC	CASSLLGGANIQYF
NA	NA	TRBV30	12	TRBJ2-7	TGTGCCTGTAGCGGTTTGGCTTACGAGCAGTACTTC	CACSGLAYEQYF
medium-sized	NA	TRBV5-1	15	TRBJ1-1	TGCGCCAGCAGCTTTGGTTCAACGGGGAACACTGAAGCTTTCTTT	CASSFGSTGNTEAFF
NA	NA	TRBV30	15	TRBJ2-2	TGTGCCTGGAGTGTGAGGCCGGTCAACACCGGGGAGCTGTTTTTT	CAWSVRPVNTGELFF
NA	TRBD2	TRBV15	17	TRBJ2-3	TGTGCCACCAGCAGAGCGAGGAGGGAGGGTCTCACAGATACGCAGTATTTT	CATSRARREGLTDTQYF
NA	NA	TRBV19	13	TRBJ2-7	TGTGCCAGTAGTATATTTCCCGGGTCCGAGCAGTACTTC	CASSIFPGSEQYF
once	NA	TRBV6-6	12	TRBJ2-7	TGTGCCAGCCGACCCAGGTCGGACGAGCAGTACTTC	CASRPRSDEQYF
NA	NA	TRBV4-1	15	TRBJ1-1	TGCGCCAGCAGCCAAGGGCGGGGGCGAAGCACTGAAGCTTTCTTT	CASSQGRGRSTEAFF
NA	TRBD2	TRBV6-5	15	TRBJ2-2	TGTGCCAGCAGCCCCCGGCAAGGGGAGGGCGGGGAGCTGTTTTTT	CASSPRQGEGGELFF
NA	NA	TRBV27	14	TRBJ2-7	TGTGCCAGCAGTTTAGGAGGACAGACCTACGAGCAGTACTTC	CASSLGGQTYEQYF
once	NA	TRBV4-1	13	TRBJ2-3	TGCGCCAGCAGCCAAGAGGGGCCCGATACGCAGTATTTT	CASSQEGPDTQYF
few	NA	TRBV7-9	12	TRBJ1-4	TGTGCCAGCAGCTCCCCGGGTGAAAAACTGTTTTTT	CASSSPGEKLFF
NA	TRBD2	TRBV7-9	14	TRBJ2-5	TGTGCCAGCAGCGCAAGAACTAGCGGGGAGACCCAGTACTTC	CASSARTSGETQYF
NA	TRBD1	TRBV30	13	TRBJ2-7	TGTGCCTGGAGCGACAGGGTGTCCTACGAGCAGTACTTC	CAWSDRVSYEQYF
NA	NA	TRBV7-9	11	TRBJ2-2	TGTGCCAGCAGGACCACCGGGGAGCTGTTTTTT	CASRTTGELFF
NA	TRBD2	TRBV11-2	15	TRBJ2-1	TGTGCCAGCAGAGCGGGACTAGCGAACTACAATGAGCAGTTCTTC	CASRAGLANYNEQFF
NA	NA	TRBV7-2	14	TRBJ2-7	TGTGCCAGCAGCTTTCCGGACAAGACCTACGAGCAGTACTTC	CASSFPDKTYEQYF
NA	TRBD1	TRBV7-2	15	TRBJ1-2	TGTGCCAGCAGCTTAAAAGGGGGCAGCTGGTATGGCTACACCTTC	CASSLKGGSWYGYTF
NA	TRBD2	TRBV9	18	TRBJ2-4	TGTGCCAGCAGCGTAGGACGACTAGCCCCGGGGAGCAAAAACATTCAGTACTTC	CASSVGRLAPGSKNIQYF
NA	NA	TRBV2	14	TRBJ1-2	TGTGCCAGCAGTGAAGAGCAGACCAACTATGGCTACACCTTC	CASSEEQTNYGYTF
NA	NA	TRBV25-1	16	TRBJ2-7	TGTGCCAGCAGTGAATCGAGGGGGGGCGGATCCTACGAGCAGTACTTC	CASSESRGGGSYEQYF
once	NA	TRBV18	16	TRBJ2-2	TGTGCCAGCTCACCAAAGAAGAGCCTGAGGACCGGGGAGCTGTTTTTT	CASSPKKSLRTGELFF
NA	NA	TRBV10-1	13	TRBJ1-2	TGCGCCAGCAGCCTGGACGGCTCCTATGGCTACACCTTC	CASSLDGSYGYTF
NA	TRBD1	TRBV5-1	16	TRBJ2-7	TGCGCCAGCAGCTTGGGAGGGACAGGAAACTCCTACGAGCAGTACTTC	CASSLGGTGNSYEQYF
NA	NA	TRBV28	15	TRBJ1-1	TGTGCCAGCAGTTCCTTCCGGGACACTAACACTGAAGCTTTCTTT	CASSSFRDTNTEAFF
NA	TRBD1	TRBV5-1	15	TRBJ1-4	TGCGCCAGCAGCTCTGAGGGGACAGTGGGTGAAAAACTGTTTTTT	CASSSEGTVGEKLFF